The clone carrying this T cell receptor beta chain appeared once. As yet, its antigen is unknown. The data originate from a study of identifying expanded T cells in peripheral blood. Healthy donors had no documented immune events, such as infections, while sampled. Study-level results: Across healthy donors, higher total template counts meant significantly greater approximately two-week count variance. Technical replicates showed around 1.2 changed clones; approximately 2 weeks roughly 15; four weeks 19.

Germline lookup yields CDR1 SGHRS and CDR2 YFSETQ. Between the trimmed V and J ends, which lost 2 bases and 0 bases, there was a span of 9 bases. The length of the CDR3 is 16 residues. Repertoires were generated with immunoSEQ multiplex PCR, while TCRdb's copy carries only in-frame clones and drops some. The sample has tens of thousands of clones; approximately 84% are singletons. The sequence was obtained from a person aged 18 to 75 in good health. The chain uses TRBV5-1 and TRBJ2-6; D not resolved. Sequenced input: blood. The CDR3 protein is CASSLTQASGANVLTF. The CDR3 region has the DNA TGCGCCAGCAGCTTAACCCAGGCCTCTGGGGCCAACGTCCTGACTTTC.